This passage covers 18 T cell receptor beta chains from one sample sequenced in a study of blood T cell repertoires in COVID-19. Only in-frame clones appear in the TCRdb table, and some are missing; sequencing was by immunoSEQ multiplex PCR. The sample has around 450,000 clones; 75% to 90% are singletons. Material for sequencing was peripheral blood. The receptors were sampled from a woman between 25 and 40 years old with acute or convalescent COVID-19.

V and J are TRBV4-1 and TRBJ1-2; the match to TRBD1 covers 9 bases. Germline loops: CDR1 MGHRA, CDR2 YSYEKL. Trimming cost V 0 bases and J 4 bases; bases outside gene matches: 3. This CDR3 contains 15 residues. CDR3 protein: CASSQEQGAGYGYTF. CDR3 sequence (DNA): TGCGCCAGCAGCCAAGAACAGGGGGCTGGCTATGGCTACACCTTC.

This chain connects TRBV5-1 to TRBJ1-2, with D tentatively TRBD1 (6 bases). This CDR3 contains 15 residues. Germline CDR1 reads SGHRS; CDR2 reads YFSETQ. The V end was cut by 0 bases, the J end by 4 bases, with 13 bases between. This chain's CDR3 is CASSLAGGRPYGYTF. The CDR3 coding sequence is TGCGCCAGCAGCTTGGCCGGGGGGCGTCCCTATGGCTACACCTTC.

The chain joins TRBV5-1 to TRBJ1-3; D is unclear. Germline loops: CDR1 SGHRS, CDR2 YFSETQ. Trimming cost V 0 bases and J 1 base, with 5 bases left between them. The CDR3 has 14 residues. In nucleotides, the CDR3 is TGCGCCAGCAGCTTGGAGAGTTCTGGAAACACCATATATTTT. This translates into CASSLESSGNTIYF.

This chain links TRBV2 with TRBJ1-5, with 9 bases that match TRBD1. Germline CDR1 SNHLY, CDR2 FYNNEI. V dropped 2 bases and J dropped 0; count of bases not matched to a gene: 11. The CDR3 spans 19 residues. CDR3 nucleotide sequence: TGTGCCAGCAGTGAAAACCCGGGACAGGGACCTTATAGCAATCAGCCCCAGCATTTT. This sequence encodes CASSENPGQGPYSNQPQHF.

The rearrangement links TRBV9 to TRBJ2-3, with 14 positions matching TRBD2. This CDR3 is 19 amino acids long. The germline V gene encodes CDR1 SGDLS and CDR2 YYNGEE. V was pared by 3 bases and J by 2 bases, with 11 bases of the junction left unmatched. The chain's CDR3 is CASSARHRTSGGSTDTQYF. CDR3 DNA sequence: TGTGCCAGCAGCGCCAGGCACAGGACTAGCGGGGGGTCCACAGATACGCAGTATTTT.

The rearrangement joins TRBV28 to TRBJ2-7; unclear D gene. Trimming stripped 11 bases from V and 3 bases from J, with 14 bases between. The CDR3 has 12 residues. Germline CDR1 is MDHEN and CDR2 is SYDVKM. The CDR3 protein is CAAEIPHYEQYF. In DNA, the CDR3 is TGTGCCGCGGAGATCCCCCACTACGAGCAGTACTTC.

The chain carries TRBV2 and TRBJ2-2; maybe TRBD1 (6 bases). The CDR3 has 15 amino acids. Germline assignment: CDR1 SNHLY and CDR2 FYNNEI. Trimming shortened V by 7 bases and J by 4 bases, and 16 bases separated the two germline ends. The CDR3 region has the DNA TGTGCCAGCACCCAAGGACAGCCTGGCACCGGGGAGCTGTTTTTT. This encodes CASTQGQPGTGELFF.

The rearrangement links TRBV7-9 to TRBJ2-3, with TRBD1 matching over 8 bases. This CDR3 spans 19 amino acids. From germline, CDR1 is SEHNR and CDR2 FQNEAQ (reference sequence). Losses at the gene ends were 2 bases for V and 0 bases for J; bases not matched to a gene: 13. The CDR3 here is CASSLRTGPRGASTDTQYF. CDR3 nucleotides: TGTGCCAGCAGCTTACGGACAGGGCCACGTGGGGCTAGCACAGATACGCAGTATTTT.

The chain carries TRBV9 and TRBJ2-6, with D perhaps TRBD2 (5 bases). The V gene's germline CDR1 is SGDLS and CDR2 YYNGEE. This CDR3 is built from 18 residues. The V gene lost 1 base and the J gene lost 0 bases, with 14 bases spanning the gap. As DNA, the CDR3 is TGTGCCAGCAGCGTATCGGAGGCTTTACACTCTGGGGCCAACGTCCTGACTTTC. Its protein product is CASSVSEALHSGANVLTF.

This chain links TRBV2 with TRBJ2-7; TRBD1 aligns across 9 bases. The V and J ends lost 6 bases and 0 bases, in that order; junction bases with no gene match: 6. The CDR3 has 15 residues. Germline CDR1 and CDR2: SNHLY and FYNNEI. This CDR3 reads CASRVDRGLSYEQYF. The CDR3 nucleotides read TGTGCCAGCAGGGTGGACAGGGGACTCTCCTACGAGCAGTACTTC.

This chain links TRBV21-1 with TRBJ2-2; the table names TRBD1, a call not compared with the DNA. TRBV21-1 is a listed pseudogene. The CDR3 has 15 residues. For the CDR3, the DNA is TGTGCCAGCAGCATGAGACAGAAGAACACCGGGGAGCTGTTTTTT. Translated, it gives CASSMRQKNTGELFF.

V is TRBV12-3 or TRBV12-4 and J is TRBJ2-7, with D uncertain. V was shortened by 3 bases and J by 6 bases, with 12 bases between the two germline ends. The CDR3 is made up of 13 amino acids. The CDR3 bases are TGTGCCAGCAGTTTCTTCCTTCTCGGCGAGCAGTACTTC. Protein product: CASSFFLLGEQYF.

The rearrangement uses TRBV5-1 and TRBJ2-2; 11 bases line up with TRBD2. This CDR3 is 15 amino acids long. Per the germline V gene, CDR1 is SGHRS and CDR2 is YFSETQ. J lost 2 bases, V lost 4 bases, and 1 base had no gene match. The CDR3 DNA reads as TGCGCCAGCAGCCTAGCGGGAGGAAACACCGGGGAGCTGTTTTTT. Translation: CASSLAGGNTGELFF.

V gene TRBV3-1 (or the pseudogene TRBV3-2) combines with J gene TRBJ2-3; 8 bases fit TRBD2. The J segment lost 6 bases and the V segment lost 5 bases, leaving 4 bases of the junction unmatched. Germline lookup yields CDR1 LGHDT and CDR2 YNNKEL (reference sequence). The CDR3 consists of 13 residues. The CDR3 DNA reads TGTGCCAGCAGCTCGGGGGGGCCGGATACGCAGTATTTT. As protein: CASSSGGPDTQYF.

The chain combines TRBV11-2 with TRBJ2-3; tentative D call: TRBD2 (6 bases). V dropped 5 bases and J dropped 1 base, with 13 bases sitting between them. Germline loops: CDR1 SGHAT, CDR2 FQNNGV. The CDR3 covers 15 residues. The CDR3, as DNA: TGTGCCAGCAGCCCGGGGGTTGGACGCACAGATACGCAGTATTTT. Protein: CASSPGVGRTDTQYF.

The V gene is TRBV27, the J gene TRBJ2-1; 11 bases fit TRBD2. The CDR3 runs to 15 residues. Germline V CDR1 and CDR2: MNHEY, SMNVEV (reference sequence). CDR3 sequence: CVSVGLAGTYNEQFF. The CDR3 bases are TGTGTGTCGGTTGGACTAGCGGGCACCTACAATGAGCAGTTCTTC.

This chain joins TRBV5-6 and TRBJ2-1; 8 bases align to TRBD1. Losses at the gene ends were 0 bases for V and 7 bases for J; bases not matched to a gene: 3. This CDR3 is 14 amino acids long. CDR1 SGHDT and CDR2 YYEEEE come from the germline V gene. The DNA for the CDR3 is TGTGCCAGCAGCTTGGGGACAGGGCAGAATGAGCAGTTCTTC. This translates into CASSLGTGQNEQFF.

V is TRBV9 and J is TRBJ1-1, with D possibly matching TRBD1 (5 bases). Trimming took 0 bases from V and 4 from J, leaving 10 bases between them. The CDR3 loop spans 14 amino acids. Germline V gene data show CDR1 as SGDLS and CDR2 as YYNGEE. The CDR3 nucleotides read TGTGCCAGCAGCGTAGGCGGGGCTTCCACTGAAGCTTTCTTT. Translating it yields CASSVGGASTEAFF. Full variable domain (outside the CDR3, taken from reference TRBV9 and TRBJ1-1): DSGVTQTPKHLITATGQRVTLRCSPRSGDLSVYWYQQSLDQGLQFLIQYYNGEERAKGNILERFSAQQFPDLHSELNLSSLELGDSALYFCASSVGGASTEAFFGQGTRLTVV.